Detailed here is one T cell receptor (beta chain). Its antigen is currently unknown. CDR1 ENHRY and CDR2 SYGVKD come from the germline V gene. Trimming removed 0 bases at V and 3 bases at J, with 9 bases between. CDR3 size: 15 residues. Through a sample-barcoded 5' primer and a J-beta primer mix, a second PCR was run for roughly 7 to 12 cycles. Via MiXCR, TCRdb re-called the 5' RACE reads, giving one row per CDR3 protein. Of roughly 730,000 distinct CDR3 sequences detected, 56% appear once; the ten largest clones hold around a quarter. The entry originates in a study of blood T cells in healthy people across ages. Study outcomes and limitations: Relative to aged donors, long-lived donors carried more naive CD4+ cells and displayed higher diversity. Calculation of diversity from one million T cells yielded estimates considered to be underestimates.

This TCR derives from a man aged 40-50 years in good health. This sequence joins TRBV10-3 and TRBJ1-5, with a tentative D call TRBD1 (5 bases). Sequences were obtained from blood. The DNA of the CDR3 is TGTGCCATCAGTGAGTCTACAGGAATCAATCAGCCCCAGCATTTT. Its translation is CAISESTGINQPQHF.